Ten or more counts support the clone carrying this T cell receptor beta chain. Antigen specificity is unknown. The CDR3 runs 13 residues. V gave up 7 bases and J gave up 0 bases, with 10 bases separating them. From germline, CDR1 is SGHRS and CDR2 YFSETQ. Time point indicated: newly diagnosed GD, antithyroid drugs for less than 3 months. PBMC RNA served as the TCR library source. Approximately 9-milliliter peripheral blood samples went into EDTA tubes. Arm-PCR with iRepertoire HTBI primers amplified the CDR3 regions for these TCR beta libraries. MiXCR was run by TCRdb on the multiplex PCR reads, yielding one entry per CDR3 protein. The sample holds approximately 400,000 distinct CDR3 sequences; roughly 10% are singletons and the top ten take around 18%. The data were obtained in a study of regulatory T cells in long-lasting Graves disease. The study's findings and limits: Persistent disease preferred TRBV28, TRBJ1-2 and TRBJ2-5.

The sample also formed part of further work on T cells in Graves' hyperthyroidism and ophthalmopathy. As that report states: Exclusion of patients followed from uncontrolled infection, other autoimmune disease, pregnancy or lactation. Researchers ran a first-round RT-PCR on the TCR CDR3 using the HTBI primer set.

Here the sequenced sample was peripheral blood mononuclear cells (PBMCs), taken at new diagnosis, from a patient treated with antithyroid drugs. The sequence derives from a woman in her late teens or twenties with Graves disease. The V and J genes are TRBV5-1 and TRBJ1-1, with D possibly TRBD1 on 5 matching bases. The chain's CDR3 is CASRREMNTEAFF. CDR3 sequence (DNA): TGCGCCAGCCGCAGGGAAATGAACACTGAAGCTTTCTTT.